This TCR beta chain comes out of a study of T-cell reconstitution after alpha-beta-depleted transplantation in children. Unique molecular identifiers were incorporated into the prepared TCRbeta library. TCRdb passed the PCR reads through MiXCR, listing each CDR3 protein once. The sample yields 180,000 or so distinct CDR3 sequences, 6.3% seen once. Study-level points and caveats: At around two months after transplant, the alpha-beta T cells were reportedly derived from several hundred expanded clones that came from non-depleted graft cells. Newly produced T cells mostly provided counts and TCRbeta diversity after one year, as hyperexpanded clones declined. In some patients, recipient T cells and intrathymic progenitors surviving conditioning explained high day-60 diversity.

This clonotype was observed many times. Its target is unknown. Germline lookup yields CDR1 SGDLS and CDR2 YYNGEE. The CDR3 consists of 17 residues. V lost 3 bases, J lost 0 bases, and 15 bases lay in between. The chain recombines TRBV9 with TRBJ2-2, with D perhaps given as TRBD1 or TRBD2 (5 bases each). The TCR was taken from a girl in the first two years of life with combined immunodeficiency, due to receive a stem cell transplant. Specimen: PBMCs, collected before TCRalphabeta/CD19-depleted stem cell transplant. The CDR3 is CASSAYPGTANTGELFF. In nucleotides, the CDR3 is TGTGCCAGCAGCGCCTACCCCGGGACGGCGAACACCGGGGAGCTGTTTTTT. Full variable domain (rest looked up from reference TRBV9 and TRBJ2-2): DSGVTQTPKHLITATGQRVTLRCSPRSGDLSVYWYQQSLDQGLQFLIQYYNGEERAKGNILERFSAQQFPDLHSELNLSSLELGDSALYFCASSAYPGTANTGELFFGEGSRLTVL.